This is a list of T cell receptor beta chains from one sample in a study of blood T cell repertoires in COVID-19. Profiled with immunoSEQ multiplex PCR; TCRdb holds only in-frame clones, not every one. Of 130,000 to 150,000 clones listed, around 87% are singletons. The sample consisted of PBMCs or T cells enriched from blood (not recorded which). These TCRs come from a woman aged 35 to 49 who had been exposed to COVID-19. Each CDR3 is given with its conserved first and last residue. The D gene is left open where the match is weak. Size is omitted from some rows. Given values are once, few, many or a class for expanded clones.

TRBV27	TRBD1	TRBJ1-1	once	CASSLQGDTEAFF	TGTGCCAGCAGTTTACAGGGGGACACTGAAGCTTTCTTT
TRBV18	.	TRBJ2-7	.	CASSPLGGAKSHEQYF	TGTGCCAGCTCACCGCTAGGGGGGGCGAAATCCCACGAGCAGTACTTC
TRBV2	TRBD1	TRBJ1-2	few	CASSQLGQGVSGYTF	TGTGCCAGCAGCCAACTCGGACAGGGGGTTAGTGGCTACACCTTC
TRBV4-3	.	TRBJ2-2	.	CASSQGEAGRTGELFF	TGCGCCAGCAGCCAAGGGGAGGCAGGGAGGACCGGGGAGCTGTTTTTT
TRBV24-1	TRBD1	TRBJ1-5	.	CATDRGIQPQHF	TGTGCCACCGACAGGGGAATACAGCCCCAGCATTTT
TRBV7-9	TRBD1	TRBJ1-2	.	CASNEAVTGADYGYTF	TGTGCCAGCAACGAGGCAGTCACAGGGGCCGACTATGGCTACACCTTC
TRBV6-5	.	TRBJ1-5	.	CASSYGRDQPQHF	TGTGCCAGCAGTTACGGGAGGGATCAGCCCCAGCATTTT
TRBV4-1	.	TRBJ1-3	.	CASSQDKGDLSGNTIYF	TGCGCCAGCAGCCAAGATAAGGGGGACCTCTCTGGAAACACCATATATTTT
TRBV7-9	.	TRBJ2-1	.	CASSLRGSSYNEQFF	TGTGCCAGCAGCTTACGCGGAAGCTCCTACAATGAGCAGTTCTTC
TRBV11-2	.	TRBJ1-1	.	CASSLDPGYTEAFF	TGTGCCAGCAGCTTAGATCCAGGGTACACTGAAGCTTTCTTT
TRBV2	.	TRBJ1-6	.	CASSDRENSPLHF	TGTGCCAGCAGTGACAGGGAAAATTCACCCCTCCACTTT
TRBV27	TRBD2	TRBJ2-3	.	CASSLHVLAGGSSTDTQYF	TGTGCCAGCAGTTTACACGTTCTAGCGGGAGGATCTAGCACAGATACGCAGTATTTT
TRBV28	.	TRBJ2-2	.	CASSFGRGNTGELFF	TGTGCCAGCAGTTTTGGGCGGGGGAACACCGGGGAGCTGTTTTTT
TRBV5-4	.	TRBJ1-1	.	CASSLGQGEAFF	TGTGCCAGCAGCTTAGGGCAGGGAGAAGCTTTCTTT
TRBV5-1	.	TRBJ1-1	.	CASGPRVGGDTEAFF	TGCGCCAGCGGCCCCCGGGTTGGGGGGGACACTGAAGCTTTCTTT
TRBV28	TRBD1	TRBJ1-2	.	CASRPDRNYGYTF	TGTGCCAGCAGACCGGACAGGAACTATGGCTACACCTTC
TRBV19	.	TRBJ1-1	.	CASSIGGGGTEAFF	TGTGCCAGTAGTATAGGGGGAGGGGGCACTGAAGCTTTCTTT
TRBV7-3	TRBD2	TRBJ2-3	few	CASSLRGTSAVSTDTQYF	TGTGCCAGCAGCCTAAGGGGGACTAGCGCGGTGAGCACAGATACGCAGTATTTT
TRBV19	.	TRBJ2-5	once	CASSDRETQYF	TGTGCCAGTAGCGACAGGGAGACCCAGTACTTC
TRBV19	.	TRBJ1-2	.	CASSMTGSNYGYTF	TGTGCCAGTAGTATGACAGGTTCTAACTATGGCTACACCTTC
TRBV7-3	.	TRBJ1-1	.	CASSLRGTPNTEAFF	TGTGCCAGCAGCTTAAGGGGCACTCCGAACACTGAAGCTTTCTTT
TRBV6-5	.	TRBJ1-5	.	CASRSDTGSNQPQHF	TGTGCCAGCAGATCGGACACCGGTAGCAATCAGCCCCAGCATTTT
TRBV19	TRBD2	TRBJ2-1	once	CASSKNSGGDFNEQFF	TGTGCCAGTAGTAAAAATAGCGGGGGGGATTTCAATGAGCAGTTCTTC
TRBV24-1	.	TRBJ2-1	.	CATSPREANGEQFF	TGTGCCACCAGCCCCCGCGAGGCAAACGGTGAGCAGTTCTTC
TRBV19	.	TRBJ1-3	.	CATQKVTGLGGNTIYF	TGTGCCACCCAAAAAGTTACAGGATTGGGAGGAAACACCATATATTTT
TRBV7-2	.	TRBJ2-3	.	CASSLALTLQDTQYF	TGTGCCAGCAGCTTAGCGCTCACACTACAAGATACGCAGTATTTT